The subject of this entry is one T cell receptor (beta chain). These data come from a study of shared clonotypes between healthy human individuals. Profiled with immunoSEQ multiplex PCR; TCRdb holds only in-frame clones, not every one. The repertoire holds approximately 1.4 million clones, with around 98% as singletons. Germline lookup yields CDR1 LNHNV and CDR2 YYDKDF (reference sequence). The CDR3 sequence is 17 residues long. With V trimmed by 1 base and J by 8 bases, 10 bases remained unmatched. Specimen: naive CD4+ T cells sorted from blood. The subset is: CD45RA+ positively selected. The chain is built from TRBV15 and TRBJ2-1, with 11 bases lining up with TRBD2. The sequence was obtained from a man between 25 and 39 years old in good health. The CDR3 spells CATSRGQTSGSIDEQFF. CDR3 sequence (DNA): TGTGCCACCAGCAGAGGCCAAACTAGCGGGAGCATTGATGAGCAGTTCTTC.